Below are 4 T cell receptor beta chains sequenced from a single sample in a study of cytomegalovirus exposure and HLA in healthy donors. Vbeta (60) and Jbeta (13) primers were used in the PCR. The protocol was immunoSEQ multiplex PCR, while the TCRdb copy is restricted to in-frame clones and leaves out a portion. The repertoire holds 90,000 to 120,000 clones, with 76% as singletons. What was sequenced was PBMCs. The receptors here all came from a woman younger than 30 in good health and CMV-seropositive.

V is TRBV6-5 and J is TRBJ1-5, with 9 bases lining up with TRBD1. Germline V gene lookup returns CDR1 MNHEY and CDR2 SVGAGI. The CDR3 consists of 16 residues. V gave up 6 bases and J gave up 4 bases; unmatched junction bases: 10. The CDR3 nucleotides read TGTGCCAGCAGATACCGGGACAGGGCTCCTAATCAGCCCCAGCATTTT. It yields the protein CASRYRDRAPNQPQHF.

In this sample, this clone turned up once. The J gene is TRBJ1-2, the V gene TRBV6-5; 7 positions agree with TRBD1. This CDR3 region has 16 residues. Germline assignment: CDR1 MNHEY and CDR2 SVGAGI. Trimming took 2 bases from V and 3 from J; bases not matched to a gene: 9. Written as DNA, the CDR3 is TGTGCCAGCAGTTACGCCCCGGGACAGTCCCACTATGGCTACACCTTC. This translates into CASSYAPGQSHYGYTF.

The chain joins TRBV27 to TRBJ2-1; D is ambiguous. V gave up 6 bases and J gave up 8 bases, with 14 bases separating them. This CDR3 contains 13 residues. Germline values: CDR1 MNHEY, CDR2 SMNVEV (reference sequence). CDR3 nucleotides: TGTGCCAGCAGCCCCTTCCCCCGGTATGAGCAGTTCTTC. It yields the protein CASSPFPRYEQFF.

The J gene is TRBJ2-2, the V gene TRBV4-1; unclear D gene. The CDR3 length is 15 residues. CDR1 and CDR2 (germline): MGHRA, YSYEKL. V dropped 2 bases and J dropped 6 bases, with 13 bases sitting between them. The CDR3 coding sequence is TGCGCCAGCAGCCAAACCTTTCGAGCCCCCGGGGAGCTGTTTTTT. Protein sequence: CASSQTFRAPGELFF.